This is a list of T cell receptor beta chains from one sample in a study of control samples from healthy donors and cancer patients. Sequencing used immunoSEQ multiplex PCR; TCRdb keeps in-frame clones, though not all of them. The table records tens of thousands of clones, nearly 90% of them present only once. The sample was PBMCs. These receptors originate from a man in his 60s with colorectal cancer. Each CDR3 is given with its conserved first and last residue. The D gene is left open where the match is weak. Size values are once, few and many counts, or a class for expanded clones, and some rows have none.

TRBV6-5,TRBJ1-5,NA,NA,CASRSGEQPQHF,TGTGCCAGCAGGTCCGGGGAACAGCCCCAGCATTTT
TRBV9,TRBJ2-3,TRBD2,NA,CASSLAGGRADTQYF,TGTGCCAGCAGCCTAGCGGGGGGGCGCGCAGATACGCAGTATTTT
TRBV19,TRBJ1-1,TRBD1,NA,CASSYRGRGNTEAFF,TGTGCCAGTAGTTACAGGGGTCGGGGAAACACTGAAGCTTTCTTT
TRBV28,TRBJ1-6,NA,NA,CASTTVNSLLHF,TGTGCCAGCACCACTGTGAATTCACTCCTCCACTTT
TRBV7-2,TRBJ1-5,NA,NA,CASSPSRDSNQPQHF,TGTGCCAGCAGCCCCTCCCGGGACAGCAATCAGCCCCAGCATTTT
TRBV20-1,TRBJ2-7,TRBD1,NA,CSANDRGRAYEQYF,TGCAGTGCTAATGACAGGGGGCGCGCCTACGAGCAGTACTTC
TRBV27,TRBJ1-6,TRBD1,NA,CASSLRVGDRNSPLHF,TGTGCCAGCAGTTTGAGGGTAGGGGACAGGAATTCACCCCTCCACTTT
TRBV11-3,TRBJ2-3,TRBD1,NA,CASSSGQGSTDTQYF,TGTGCCAGCAGCTCGGGACAGGGTTCCACAGATACGCAGTATTTT
TRBV4-2,TRBJ2-5,NA,NA,CASSQVVEGVGETQYF,TGTGCCAGCAGCCAAGTTGTGGAAGGGGTGGGGGAGACCCAGTACTTC
TRBV29-1,TRBJ2-1,NA,NA,CSVARGVGNEQFF,TGCAGCGTGGCCAGGGGGGTAGGCAATGAGCAGTTCTTC
TRBV5-4,TRBJ2-7,TRBD1,NA,CASSPGQSYEQYF,TGTGCCAGCAGCCCGGGACAGTCCTACGAGCAGTACTTC
TRBV5-1,TRBJ2-5,NA,NA,CASSLTPGAQETQYF,TGCGCCAGCAGCTTGACCCCCGGGGCGCAAGAGACCCAGTACTTC
TRBV6-2/TRBV6-3,TRBJ1-2,TRBD1,NA,CASSIGTGDTAYGYTF,TGTGCCAGCAGTATCGGGACAGGGGATACCGCCTATGGCTACACCTTC
TRBV14,TRBJ2-7,NA,NA,CASSKGGGTSYYEQYF,TGTGCCAGCAGCAAGGGAGGGGGGACATCGTACTACGAGCAGTACTTC
TRBV5-1,TRBJ2-2,TRBD2,NA,CASSLGTSGVTGELFF,TGCGCCAGCAGCTTGGGGACTAGCGGGGTCACCGGGGAGCTGTTTTTT
TRBV7-6,TRBJ2-3,TRBD1,NA,CASSLKGQGTDTQYF,TGTGCCAGCAGCTTAAAGGGACAGGGCACAGATACGCAGTATTTT
TRBV4-3,TRBJ1-6,TRBD1,NA,CASSQDGRGPGYNSPLHF,TGCGCCAGCAGCCAAGATGGCAGGGGGCCAGGGTATAATTCACCCCTCCACTTT
TRBV5-8,TRBJ2-7,NA,NA,CASSLAGRGPGGRLREQYF,TGTGCCAGCAGCTTGGCAGGGAGGGGCCCCGGGGGCCGACTACGGGAGCAGTACTTC
TRBV27,TRBJ1-6,NA,NA,CASRAGPQGNSPLHF,TGTGCCAGCAGAGCCGGGCCCCAGGGCAATTCACCCCTCCACTTT
TRBV14,TRBJ2-2,NA,NA,CASSPSRTYAGELFF,TGTGCCAGCAGCCCCAGCAGGACCTATGCCGGGGAGCTGTTTTTT
TRBV27,TRBJ2-2,NA,NA,CASSRDTLGSVAGELFF,TGTGCCAGCAGTCGAGACACCTTAGGAAGTGTCGCCGGGGAGCTGTTTTTT
TRBV11-2,TRBJ1-2,TRBD1,NA,CASSFPPGQGIFLGYTF,TGTGCCAGCAGCTTTCCCCCGGGACAGGGAATTTTTTTAGGCTACACCTTC
TRBV5-4,TRBJ2-1,NA,once,CASSLRWSGVYNEQFF,TGTGCCAGCAGCTTGAGGTGGTCAGGGGTCTACAATGAGCAGTTCTTC
TRBV6-5,TRBJ2-3,NA,NA,CASPIVGTNTDTQYF,TGTGCCAGCCCCATAGTAGGGACCAACACAGATACGCAGTATTTT
TRBV27,TRBJ2-1,NA,NA,CASSSGLYNEQFF,TGTGCCAGCAGTTCCGGGCTCTACAATGAGCAGTTCTTC
TRBV11-3,TRBJ1-2,TRBD1,NA,CASSSSTGPGYTF,TGTGCCAGCAGCTCTTCGACAGGGCCTGGCTACACCTTC
TRBV28,TRBJ1-5,NA,NA,CAISREFGQPQHF,TGTGCCATCTCAAGGGAGTTTGGCCAGCCCCAGCATTTT
TRBV7-9,TRBJ2-5,NA,NA,CASSPGHSTETQYF,TGTGCCAGCAGTCCAGGACATTCTACGGAGACCCAGTACTTC
TRBV7-9,TRBJ2-7,NA,NA,CASSQTTATYEQYF,TGTGCCAGCAGCCAAACGACAGCCACCTACGAGCAGTACTTC
TRBV11-3,TRBJ2-6,NA,NA,CASSFATGPGANVLTF,TGTGCCAGCAGCTTCGCTACAGGACCTGGGGCCAACGTCCTGACTTTC
TRBV9,TRBJ2-3,TRBD2,NA,CASSVTSGGISTDTQYF,TGTGCCAGCAGCGTAACTAGCGGGGGGATCAGCACAGATACGCAGTATTTT
TRBV6-1,TRBJ1-6,NA,once,CASSDLSSYNSPLHF,TGTGCCAGCAGTGATCTCAGCTCCTATAATTCACCCCTCCACTTT
TRBV2,TRBJ1-5,TRBD1,NA,CASSRDSRVPRQPQHF,TGTGCCAGCAGTAGGGACAGTCGAGTACCAAGGCAGCCCCAGCATTTT
TRBV11-2,TRBJ1-2,NA,few,CASSSRWDSYYGYTF,TGTGCCAGCAGCTCGCGTTGGGATTCCTACTATGGCTACACCTTC
TRBV5-5,TRBJ2-1,TRBD2,NA,CASSLPVQAGISSYNEQFF,TGTGCCAGCAGCTTGCCAGTCCAAGCGGGGATAAGCTCCTACAATGAGCAGTTCTTC
TRBV7-8,TRBJ2-3,NA,NA,CASSLGTDTQYF,TGTGCCAGCAGCTTAGGCACAGATACGCAGTATTTT
TRBV2,TRBJ2-6,NA,NA,CASSAQGSGANVLTF,TGTGCCAGCAGTGCACAGGGTTCTGGGGCCAACGTCCTGACTTTC
TRBV2,TRBJ2-3,TRBD2,NA,CASSPHSGISTDTQYF,TGTGCCAGCAGTCCCCATAGCGGGATTAGCACAGATACGCAGTATTTT
TRBV20-1,TRBJ1-1,NA,NA,CSASSLASMNTEAFF,TGCAGTGCTAGTAGTTTAGCATCCATGAACACTGAAGCTTTCTTT
TRBV14,TRBJ2-7,TRBD2,NA,CASSRTGDYVYEQYF,TGTGCCAGCAGCCGGACCGGGGACTATGTCTACGAGCAGTACTTC
TRBV27,TRBJ2-7,NA,NA,CASSFDRAHEQYF,TGTGCCAGCAGTTTTGATAGGGCACACGAGCAGTACTTC
TRBV5-1,TRBJ2-3,NA,once,CASTDGTPSTDTQYF,TGCGCCAGCACAGACGGGACCCCTAGCACAGATACGCAGTATTTT
TRBV11-3,TRBJ2-7,NA,NA,CASSSQEVEQYF,TGTGCCAGCAGCTCTCAGGAGGTCGAGCAGTACTTC
TRBV14,TRBJ1-5,TRBD1,NA,CASSQAGQGSNQPQHF,TGTGCCAGCAGCCAAGCGGGACAGGGTAGCAATCAGCCCCAGCATTTT
TRBV5-4,TRBJ2-3,TRBD2,NA,CASSPSGGRSDTQYF,TGTGCCAGCAGCCCAAGCGGGGGGAGATCAGATACGCAGTATTTT
TRBV19,TRBJ2-3,TRBD2,NA,CASSRLLAGARTDTQYF,TGTGCCAGTAGCCGGTTGCTAGCGGGGGCCCGCACAGATACGCAGTATTTT
TRBV11-3,TRBJ1-5,NA,NA,CASSPGPGGDHSNQPQHF,TGTGCCAGCAGCCCCGGACCGGGGGGGGATCATAGCAATCAGCCCCAGCATTTT
TRBV7-3,TRBJ1-1,NA,NA,CASSLSPGTEAFF,TGTGCCAGCAGCCTCAGCCCGGGCACTGAAGCTTTCTTT
TRBV19,TRBJ1-2,NA,NA,CASSKGPQEYGYTF,TGTGCCAGTAGCAAGGGGCCCCAGGAGTATGGCTACACCTTC
TRBV10-3,TRBJ2-3,NA,NA,CAISGLEASTDTQYF,TGTGCCATCAGTGGGTTAGAGGCTAGCACAGATACGCAGTATTTT
TRBV5-1,TRBJ2-7,NA,NA,CASSLGLDEQYF,TGCGCCAGCAGCCTGGGGTTGGACGAGCAGTACTTC
TRBV11-2,TRBJ2-1,NA,NA,CASSLDRAGWNEQFF,TGTGCCAGCAGCTTAGATCGGGCAGGGTGGAATGAGCAGTTCTTC
TRBV30,TRBJ1-5,TRBD1,once,CAWSVQGGQPQHF,TGTGCCTGGAGTGTCCAGGGGGGTCAGCCCCAGCATTTT